Listed below are T cell receptor beta chains from one sample, sequenced in a study of T cells in Graves' hyperthyroidism and ophthalmopathy. TCRdb re-analysed the multiplex PCR reads in MiXCR, keeping a single row per CDR3 protein. This table has 450,000 to 550,000 distinct CDR3 sequences, around 22% appearing once. The sequenced sample consisted of blood. The receptor source for this set is a woman aged 25-40 years with Graves' ophthalmopathy. Both conserved end residues are part of each CDR3. Fields, in order: J gene, V gene, D gene, clone size, CDR3 protein, CDR3 DNA. A D gene is named only where the DNA matches it firmly. The listing skips clone size in some rows; elsewhere it reads once, few, many or a size class.

J gene: TRBJ2-4; V gene: TRBV7-2; D gene: NA; clone size: many; CDR3 protein: CASSLDSGAAFNIQYF; CDR3 DNA: TGTGCCAGCAGCTTAGACAGTGGGGCAGCGTTCAACATTCAGTACTTC
J gene: TRBJ2-7; V gene: TRBV5-1; D gene: NA; clone size: few; CDR3 protein: CASSLASDSIYEQYF; CDR3 DNA: TGCGCCAGCAGCTTAGCCTCGGACAGTATTTACGAGCAGTACTTC
J gene: TRBJ1-2; V gene: TRBV6-1; D gene: TRBD1; clone size: NA; CDR3 protein: CASRPSGDSNGYTF; CDR3 DNA: TGTGCCAGCAGACCCTCGGGGGACAGCAATGGCTACACCTTC
J gene: TRBJ2-7; V gene: TRBV30; D gene: TRBD2; clone size: many; CDR3 protein: CAYSSGDPYEQYF; CDR3 DNA: TGTGCCTACTCTAGCGGGGATCCCTACGAGCAGTACTTC
J gene: TRBJ2-7; V gene: TRBV9; D gene: TRBD2; clone size: NA; CDR3 protein: CASSTSGGREQYF; CDR3 DNA: TGTGCCAGCAGCACTAGCGGGGGGCGTGAGCAGTACTTC
J gene: TRBJ1-2; V gene: TRBV6-2/TRBV6-3; D gene: NA; clone size: NA; CDR3 protein: CASSTSGIGVYGYTF; CDR3 DNA: TGTGCCAGCAGTACCTCAGGGATTGGGGTCTATGGCTACACCTTC
J gene: TRBJ2-7; V gene: TRBV13; D gene: NA; clone size: few; CDR3 protein: CASSFGPGGPSYEQYF; CDR3 DNA: NA
J gene: TRBJ2-7; V gene: TRBV6-5; D gene: NA; clone size: NA; CDR3 protein: CASSWSGIEQYF; CDR3 DNA: TGTGCCAGCAGTTGGTCGGGGATCGAGCAGTACTTC
J gene: TRBJ2-2; V gene: TRBV20-1; D gene: NA; clone size: NA; CDR3 protein: CSASSLREYTGELFF; CDR3 DNA: TGCAGTGCTAGTTCTCTGAGGGAGTACACCGGGGAGCTGTTTTTT
J gene: TRBJ1-2; V gene: TRBV19; D gene: TRBD1; clone size: many; CDR3 protein: CASRRIDRGSYGYTF; CDR3 DNA: TGTGCCAGTAGAAGGATTGACAGGGGGAGCTATGGCTACACCTTC
J gene: TRBJ1-2; V gene: TRBV6-5; D gene: NA; clone size: NA; CDR3 protein: CASSYSTDYGYTF; CDR3 DNA: TGTGCCAGCAGTTACTCGACGGACTATGGCTACACCTTC
J gene: TRBJ1-5; V gene: TRBV11-2; D gene: TRBD1; clone size: many; CDR3 protein: CASSLVPGQYTQPQHF; CDR3 DNA: TGTGCCAGCAGCTTAGTTCCGGGACAGTATACCCAGCCCCAGCATTTT
J gene: TRBJ2-7; V gene: TRBV6-5; D gene: TRBD2; clone size: few; CDR3 protein: CASITSATKAGEQYF; CDR3 DNA: TGTGCCAGCATTACTAGCGCGACCAAAGCGGGTGAGCAGTACTTC
J gene: TRBJ2-7; V gene: TRBV6-1; D gene: TRBD1; clone size: many; CDR3 protein: CASSDPSGQFTYEQYF; CDR3 DNA: TGTGCCAGCAGTGATCCTTCGGGACAGTTCACGTACGAGCAGTACTTC
J gene: TRBJ2-7; V gene: TRBV6-1; D gene: TRBD2; clone size: many; CDR3 protein: CASRPGLAGGRYEQYF; CDR3 DNA: TGTGCCAGCAGACCGGGACTAGCGGGGGGGCGGTACGAGCAGTACTTC
J gene: TRBJ1-6; V gene: TRBV6-5; D gene: TRBD1; clone size: few; CDR3 protein: CASSYASGTGYSSPLHF; CDR3 DNA: TGTGCCAGCAGTTACGCCTCCGGGACAGGGTATTCTTCACCCCTCCACTTT
J gene: TRBJ1-1; V gene: TRBV5-8; D gene: NA; clone size: NA; CDR3 protein: CASSLRQGAFF; CDR3 DNA: TGTGCCAGCAGCTTGAGGCAGGGGGCTTTCTTT
J gene: TRBJ2-7; V gene: TRBV6-1; D gene: NA; clone size: many; CDR3 protein: CASSTQGLSWLEQYF; CDR3 DNA: TGTGCCAGCAGTACACAGGGTCTTTCATGGCTAGAGCAGTACTTC
J gene: TRBJ2-7; V gene: TRBV19; D gene: TRBD2; clone size: NA; CDR3 protein: CASSILGRAYEQYF; CDR3 DNA: TGTGCCAGTAGTATTCTCGGGAGGGCCTACGAGCAGTACTTC
J gene: TRBJ1-1; V gene: TRBV6-5; D gene: NA; clone size: NA; CDR3 protein: CASSYSTERHTEAFF; CDR3 DNA: TGTGCCAGCAGTTACTCTACGGAAAGGCACACTGAAGCTTTCTTT
J gene: TRBJ1-2; V gene: TRBV7-2; D gene: NA; clone size: many; CDR3 protein: CASSLGQDYGYTF; CDR3 DNA: TGTGCCAGCAGTTTAGGTCAGGATTATGGCTACACCTTC
J gene: TRBJ2-7; V gene: TRBV6-5; D gene: TRBD2; clone size: NA; CDR3 protein: CASSYSSYAGGYEQYF; CDR3 DNA: TGTGCCAGCAGTTACTCGAGTTACGCGGGGGGTTACGAGCAGTACTTC
J gene: TRBJ2-5; V gene: TRBV7-8; D gene: NA; clone size: NA; CDR3 protein: CATEGTQYF; CDR3 DNA: TGTGCCACCGAGGGGACCCAGTACTTC
J gene: TRBJ1-2; V gene: TRBV5-1; D gene: TRBD1; clone size: NA; CDR3 protein: CASGIGLDRVHGYTF; CDR3 DNA: TGCGCCAGCGGCATTGGACTGGACAGGGTGCATGGCTACACCTTC
J gene: TRBJ1-1; V gene: TRBV15; D gene: TRBD1; clone size: many; CDR3 protein: CATSRDYTGEGEAFF; CDR3 DNA: TGTGCCACCAGCAGAGATTATACAGGGGAGGGTGAAGCTTTCTTT
J gene: TRBJ1-3; V gene: TRBV6-1; D gene: NA; clone size: NA; CDR3 protein: CASSEVLDMVGNTIYF; CDR3 DNA: TGTGCCAGCAGTGAAGTGTTGGATATGGTGGGAAACACCATATATTTT
J gene: TRBJ1-5; V gene: TRBV30; D gene: NA; clone size: many; CDR3 protein: CAWSSFGVQPQHF; CDR3 DNA: TGTGCCTGGAGTTCGTTTGGAGTTCAGCCCCAGCATTTT
J gene: TRBJ2-7; V gene: TRBV6-2/TRBV6-3; D gene: TRBD2; clone size: NA; CDR3 protein: CASSFTGTSGSYEQYF; CDR3 DNA: TGTGCCAGCAGTTTTACCGGGACTAGCGGGAGCTACGAGCAGTACTTC
J gene: TRBJ2-2; V gene: TRBV9; D gene: NA; clone size: NA; CDR3 protein: CASSLISGTNTGELFF; CDR3 DNA: TGTGCCAGCAGCTTAATTTCGGGGACGAACACCGGGGAGCTGTTTTTT
J gene: TRBJ2-5; V gene: TRBV18; D gene: NA; clone size: few; CDR3 protein: CASSPAPRETQYF; CDR3 DNA: TGTGCCAGCTCACCAGCCCCACGAGAGACCCAGTACTTC
J gene: TRBJ2-2; V gene: TRBV5-1; D gene: NA; clone size: many; CDR3 protein: CASSWKGLGWDTGELFF; CDR3 DNA: TGCGCCAGCAGCTGGAAGGGCCTAGGGTGGGACACCGGGGAGCTGTTTTTT
J gene: TRBJ1-1; V gene: TRBV7-9; D gene: NA; clone size: many; CDR3 protein: CASSRPTGPTNTEAFF; CDR3 DNA: TGTGCCAGCAGCCGACCCACAGGCCCGACGAACACTGAAGCTTTCTTT
J gene: TRBJ1-1; V gene: TRBV28; D gene: TRBD1; clone size: many; CDR3 protein: CASNEQGDTEAFF; CDR3 DNA: TGTGCCAGCAATGAACAGGGGGACACTGAAGCTTTCTTT
J gene: TRBJ2-5; V gene: TRBV11-2; D gene: TRBD2; clone size: few; CDR3 protein: CASSLVLAYQETQYF; CDR3 DNA: TGTGCCAGCAGCTTAGTACTAGCGTACCAAGAGACCCAGTACTTC
J gene: TRBJ2-5; V gene: TRBV7-3; D gene: TRBD2; clone size: many; CDR3 protein: CASSSPSGGVETQYF; CDR3 DNA: TGTGCCAGCAGCTCCCCCAGCGGGGGGGTTGAGACCCAGTACTTC
J gene: TRBJ1-2; V gene: TRBV24-1; D gene: NA; clone size: many; CDR3 protein: CATSDGGLVSSNYGYTF; CDR3 DNA: TGTGCCACCAGTGATGGGGGGTTAGTCTCTTCTAACTATGGCTACACCTTC
J gene: TRBJ2-7; V gene: TRBV28; D gene: NA; clone size: NA; CDR3 protein: CATDVAVSRVEQYF; CDR3 DNA: TGTGCCACCGATGTAGCGGTCTCCAGGGTAGAGCAGTACTTC
J gene: TRBJ1-2; V gene: TRBV6-1; D gene: NA; clone size: NA; CDR3 protein: CASSERYSTAGYTF; CDR3 DNA: TGTGCCAGCAGTGAACGTTATAGTACCGCGGGCTACACCTTC
J gene: TRBJ1-5; V gene: TRBV6-2/TRBV6-3; D gene: NA; clone size: once; CDR3 protein: CASRKQELDSNQPQHF; CDR3 DNA: TGTGCCAGCAGAAAGCAGGAGCTCGATAGCAATCAGCCCCAGCATTTT
J gene: TRBJ1-1; V gene: TRBV2; D gene: NA; clone size: NA; CDR3 protein: CASRQAVEACF; CDR3 DNA: TGTGCCAGCAGGCAGGCGGTTGAAGCTTGCTTT
J gene: TRBJ2-7; V gene: TRBV12-3/TRBV12-4; D gene: TRBD2; clone size: many; CDR3 protein: CASSPSGGGGAYEQYF; CDR3 DNA: TGTGCCAGCAGCCCCTCGGGCGGGGGGGGAGCCTACGAGCAGTACTTC
J gene: TRBJ1-1; V gene: TRBV10-3; D gene: NA; clone size: many; CDR3 protein: CAISDAGNAEAFF; CDR3 DNA: TGTGCCATCAGTGACGCGGGGAACGCTGAAGCTTTCTTT
J gene: TRBJ1-1; V gene: TRBV12-3/TRBV12-4; D gene: TRBD1; clone size: many; CDR3 protein: CASSPGQDIGNTEAFF; CDR3 DNA: TGTGCCAGCAGCCCGGGACAGGACATCGGGAACACTGAAGCTTTCTTT
J gene: TRBJ2-5; V gene: TRBV9; D gene: TRBD2; clone size: many; CDR3 protein: CAPRGTSGSWETQYF; CDR3 DNA: TGTGCCCCACGCGGGACTAGCGGGTCTTGGGAGACCCAGTACTTC
J gene: TRBJ2-7; V gene: TRBV6-1; D gene: NA; clone size: NA; CDR3 protein: CASSEPPSGAYEQYF; CDR3 DNA: TGTGCCAGCAGTGAACCCCCCAGCGGAGCCTACGAGCAGTACTTC
J gene: TRBJ2-7; V gene: TRBV18; D gene: NA; clone size: many; CDR3 protein: CASSPGPMGDEQYF; CDR3 DNA: TGTGCCAGCTCACCCGGACCCATGGGAGACGAGCAGTACTTC
J gene: TRBJ1-3; V gene: TRBV28; D gene: NA; clone size: many; CDR3 protein: CASSLRPNSGNTIYF; CDR3 DNA: TGTGCCAGCAGTTTAAGACCGAACTCTGGAAACACCATATATTTT
J gene: TRBJ2-7; V gene: TRBV20-1; D gene: NA; clone size: many; CDR3 protein: CSAPMGSQDSSYEQYF; CDR3 DNA: TGCAGTGCTCCCATGGGTAGCCAAGATAGCTCCTACGAGCAGTACTTC
J gene: TRBJ1-5; V gene: TRBV6-1; D gene: NA; clone size: many; CDR3 protein: CASSELGGQPQHF; CDR3 DNA: TGTGCCAGCAGTGAACTGGGAGGTCAGCCCCAGCATTTT
J gene: TRBJ2-7; V gene: TRBV19; D gene: TRBD1; clone size: many; CDR3 protein: CASSPGQIAYEQYF; CDR3 DNA: TGTGCCAGTAGTCCGGGACAGATTGCCTACGAGCAGTACTTC
J gene: TRBJ2-2; V gene: TRBV5-1; D gene: TRBD2; clone size: NA; CDR3 protein: CASSLAAGAGELFF; CDR3 DNA: TGCGCCAGCAGCTTGGCGGCGGGAGCCGGGGAGCTGTTTTTT
J gene: TRBJ1-5; V gene: TRBV19; D gene: TRBD1; clone size: NA; CDR3 protein: CASRLQGAHQPQHF; CDR3 DNA: TGTGCCAGTCGCCTGCAGGGGGCCCATCAGCCCCAGCATTTT
J gene: TRBJ1-2; V gene: TRBV7-2; D gene: NA; clone size: many; CDR3 protein: CASSPWAGTEYGYTF; CDR3 DNA: TGTGCCAGCAGCCCTTGGGCAGGGACGGAATATGGCTACACCTTC
J gene: TRBJ1-1; V gene: TRBV10-3; D gene: NA; clone size: NA; CDR3 protein: CAISDQRGTEAFF; CDR3 DNA: TGTGCCATCAGTGACCAGAGGGGCACTGAAGCTTTCTTT
J gene: TRBJ2-7; V gene: TRBV20-1; D gene: TRBD1; clone size: many; CDR3 protein: CSARGAGGRYEQYF; CDR3 DNA: TGCAGTGCTAGAGGGGCAGGGGGCCGATACGAGCAGTACTTC
J gene: TRBJ2-4; V gene: TRBV27; D gene: NA; clone size: many; CDR3 protein: CASSPSPTGPPLAKNIQYF; CDR3 DNA: TGTGCCAGCAGTCCCTCCCCGACCGGACCCCCGCTAGCCAAAAACATTCAGTACTTC
J gene: TRBJ1-1; V gene: TRBV12-3/TRBV12-4; D gene: TRBD1; clone size: NA; CDR3 protein: CASSYLPGTVEAFF; CDR3 DNA: TGTGCCAGCAGTTACCTACCCGGGACAGTTGAAGCTTTCTTT